This TCR beta chain was sequenced in a study of blood T cells in healthy people across ages. Across the whole study: Template switching captured about one barcoded beta molecule per two T cells. Study observations and caveats: Without sorted subsets, naive and antigen-experienced compartments could not be conclusively compared.

This clonotype was counted only a few times. Its antigen is not identified. With a J-beta primer mix and a sample-barcoded 5' primer, a second PCR ran roughly 6 to 12 cycles. Each cDNA molecule carried a tag from a template-switch adaptor that contained 12 random nucleotides. TCRdb reanalysed the 5' RACE reads using MiXCR and keeps one entry per CDR3 protein. The sample carries some 640,000 distinct CDR3 sequences, more than 40% recorded once. From germline, CDR1 is MNHNY and CDR2 SVGAGI (reference sequence). This CDR3 region has 14 residues. The source of this sequence is a woman aged 55-69 years in good health. The gene calls are TRBV6-6 and TRBJ2-5; D perhaps matches TRBD2 (6 bases). The closer fit of TRBJ2-7 to the DNA end suggests the J call may be wrong. Sequencing was performed on blood. The CDR3 DNA reads as TGTGCCAGCAGTTACTCTTCGGGAGTCTACGAGCAGTACTTC. This gives the protein CASSYSSGVYEQYF.